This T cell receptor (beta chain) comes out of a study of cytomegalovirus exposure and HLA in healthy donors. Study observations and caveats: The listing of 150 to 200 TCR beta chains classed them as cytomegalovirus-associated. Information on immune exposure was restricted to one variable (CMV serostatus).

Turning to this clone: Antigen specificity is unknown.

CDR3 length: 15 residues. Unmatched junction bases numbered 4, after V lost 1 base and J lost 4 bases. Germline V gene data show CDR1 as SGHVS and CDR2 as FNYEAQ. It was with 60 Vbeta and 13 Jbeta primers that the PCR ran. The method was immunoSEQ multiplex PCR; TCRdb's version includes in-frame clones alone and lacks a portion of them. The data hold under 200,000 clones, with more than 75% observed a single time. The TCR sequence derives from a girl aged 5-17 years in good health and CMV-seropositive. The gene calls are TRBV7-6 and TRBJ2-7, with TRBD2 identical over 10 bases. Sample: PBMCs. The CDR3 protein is CASSLELAGEYEQYF. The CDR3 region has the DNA TGTGCCAGCAGCTTAGAGCTAGCGGGGGAATACGAGCAGTACTTC.